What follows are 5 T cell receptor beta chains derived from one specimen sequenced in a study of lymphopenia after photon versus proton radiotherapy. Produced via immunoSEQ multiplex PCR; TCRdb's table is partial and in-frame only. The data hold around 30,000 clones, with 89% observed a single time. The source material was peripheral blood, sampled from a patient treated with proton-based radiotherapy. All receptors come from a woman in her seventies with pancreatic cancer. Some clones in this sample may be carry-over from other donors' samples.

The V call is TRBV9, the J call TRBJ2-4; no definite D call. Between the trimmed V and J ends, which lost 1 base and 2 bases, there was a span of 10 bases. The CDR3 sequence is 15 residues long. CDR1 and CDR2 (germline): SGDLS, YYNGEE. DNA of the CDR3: TGTGCCAGCAGCGTATTGGCGGAATCCAAAAACATTCAGTACTTC. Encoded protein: CASSVLAESKNIQYF.

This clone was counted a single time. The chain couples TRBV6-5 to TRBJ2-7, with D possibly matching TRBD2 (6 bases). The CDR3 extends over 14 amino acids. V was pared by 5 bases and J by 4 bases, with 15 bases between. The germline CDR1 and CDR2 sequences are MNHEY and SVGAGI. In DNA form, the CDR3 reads TGTGCCAGCAGTCAAGGAGGGAGTTCATACGAGCAGTACTTC. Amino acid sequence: CASSQGGSSYEQYF.

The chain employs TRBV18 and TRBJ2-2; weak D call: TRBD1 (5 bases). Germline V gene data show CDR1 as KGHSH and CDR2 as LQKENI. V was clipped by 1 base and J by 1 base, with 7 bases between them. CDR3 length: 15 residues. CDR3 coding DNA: TGTGCCAGCTCACCACGGACACTGAACACCGGGGAGCTGTTTTTT. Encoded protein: CASSPRTLNTGELFF. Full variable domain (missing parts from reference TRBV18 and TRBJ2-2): NAGVMQNPRHLVRRRGQEARLRCSPMKGHSHVYWYRQLPEEGLKFMVYLQKENIIDESGMPKERFSAEFPKEGPSILRIQQVVRGDSAAYFCASSPRTLNTGELFFGEGSRLTVL.

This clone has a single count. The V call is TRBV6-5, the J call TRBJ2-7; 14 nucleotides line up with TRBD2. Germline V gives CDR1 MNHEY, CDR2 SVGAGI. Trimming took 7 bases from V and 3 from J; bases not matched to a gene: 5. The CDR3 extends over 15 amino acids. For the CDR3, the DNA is TGTGCCAGCACCAGACTAGCGGGAGGGAACTACGAGCAGTACTTC. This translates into CASTRLAGGNYEQYF.

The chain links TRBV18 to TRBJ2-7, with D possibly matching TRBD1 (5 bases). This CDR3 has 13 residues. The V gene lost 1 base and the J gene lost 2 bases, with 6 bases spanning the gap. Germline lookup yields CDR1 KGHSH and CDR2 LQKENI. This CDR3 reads CASSPRQTYEQYF. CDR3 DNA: TGTGCCAGCTCACCACGACAGACCTACGAGCAGTACTTC.